This T cell receptor (beta chain) originates from a study of cytomegalovirus exposure and HLA in healthy donors. Turning to the study itself: Later, an analysis reported that the 130 or so validation repertoires had used the same platform as the approximately 660 first-cohort repertoires. Study-level points and caveats: Per published reports, the classifier diagnosed cytomegalovirus status with high specificity and sensitivity. The authors enumerated roughly 180 TCR beta chains as linked to cytomegalovirus.

A note on this clone: Antigen: not known.

CDR1 and CDR2 from the germline V gene are SGHNT and YENEEA. Trimming cost V 2 bases and J 1 base; bases outside gene matches: 6. This CDR3 contains 17 residues. This table comes from immunoSEQ multiplex PCR, and its TCRdb copy is limited to in-frame clones, with some not included. The sample contains about 60,000 clones, almost 97% of which appear only once. The TCR was taken from a woman between 18 and 30 years old in good health and CMV-seronegative. The sequenced material came from PBMCs. The J gene is TRBJ2-2, the V gene TRBV11-3, with TRBD1 matching over 8 bases. CDR3 DNA: TGTGCCAGCAGCTTAACCCGCGGGACAGGGAACACCGGGGAGCTGTTTTTT. Translation: CASSLTRGTGNTGELFF.